This is a list of T cell receptor beta chains from one sample in a study of T cells after yellow fever vaccination. TCRdb re-analysed the 5' RACE reads in MiXCR, keeping a single row per CDR3 protein. The data show 240,000 or so distinct CDR3 sequences, with less than 9% seen just once and over 0.65% held by the top ten. This sample comprised CD4+ T cells sorted from PBMCs, obtained 15 days after the yellow fever booster vaccination. The receptors come from a man aged 25 to 40 who received the YFV17D yellow fever vaccine. Each CDR3 is given with its conserved first and last residue. Fields, in order: D gene, J gene, clone size, V gene, CDR3 protein, CDR3 DNA. A D gene is named only where the DNA matches it firmly. Size values are once, few and many counts, or a class for expanded clones, and some rows have none.

. TRBJ1-4 . TRBV30 CAWSTGSTNEKLFF TGTGCCTGGAGTACCGGGTCAACTAATGAAAAACTGTTTTTT
. TRBJ2-7 few TRBV6-2/TRBV6-3 CASSRALPRTYEQYF TGTGCCAGCAGTAGAGCCCTACCGAGGACCTACGAGCAGTACTTC
TRBD1 TRBJ1-4 few TRBV7-2 CASSFWQGAANEKLFF TGTGCCAGCAGCTTTTGGCAGGGGGCGGCTAATGAAAAACTGTTTTTT
. TRBJ2-3 many TRBV7-8 CASSPIWASGGTDTQYF TGTGCCAGCAGCCCTATCTGGGCTAGTGGTGGGACAGATACGCAGTATTTT
. TRBJ1-1 . TRBV10-3 CAISESVNIAEAFF TGTGCCATCAGTGAGTCGGTAAATATAGCGGAAGCTTTCTTT
. TRBJ1-1 . TRBV20-1 CAGTANTEAFF TGCGCTGGGACGGCGAACACTGAAGCTTTCTTT
TRBD2 TRBJ2-3 . TRBV7-2 CASSLGGGGVDTQYF TGTGCCAGCAGCTTAGGGGGGGGAGGTGTCGATACGCAGTATTTT
. TRBJ2-6 few TRBV5-1 CASRVQGWGAGANVLTF TGCGCCAGCAGGGTACAGGGATGGGGCGCGGGGGCCAACGTCCTGACTTTC
TRBD1 TRBJ2-3 . TRBV20-1 CGARRQGGGTDTQYF TGCGGTGCTAGAAGACAGGGGGGTGGCACAGATACGCAGTATTTT
. TRBJ2-2 many TRBV6-2/TRBV6-3 CASSYWRSTGELFF TGTGCCAGCAGTTACTGGCGGAGCACCGGGGAGCTGTTTTTT
. TRBJ2-6 many TRBV7-9 CASSFGGSGANVLTF TGTGCCAGCAGCTTTGGAGGCTCTGGGGCCAACGTCCTGACTTTC
. TRBJ2-5 many TRBV6-5 CASNGPEEETQYF TGTGCCAGCAACGGTCCGGAGGAAGAGACCCAGTACTTC
TRBD1 TRBJ2-4 few TRBV15 CATSSSPGQGAPRGGKNIQYF TGTGCCACCAGCAGTTCACCCGGACAGGGGGCTCCTCGGGGTGGCAAAAACATTCAGTACTTC
. TRBJ2-1 . TRBV20-1 CSAPPDYNEQFF TGCAGTGCTCCCCCGGATTACAATGAGCAGTTCTTC
. TRBJ2-5 . TRBV6-1 CASTVRNRGGETQYF TGTGCCAGCACTGTACGCAACAGGGGGGGGGAGACCCAGTACTTC
. TRBJ2-2 . TRBV4-3 CASSQGVIGAAGNTGELFF TGCGCCAGCAGCCAAGGTGTTATCGGAGCGGCGGGAAACACCGGGGAGCTGTTTTTT
TRBD1 TRBJ2-7 . TRBV7-3 CASSPTGTVWFEQYF TGTGCCAGCAGCCCTACCGGGACAGTTTGGTTCGAGCAGTACTTC
. TRBJ2-1 many TRBV7-2 CASRKGGFEQFF TGTGCCAGCAGGAAGGGGGGCTTTGAGCAGTTCTTC
TRBD1 TRBJ1-2 many TRBV20-1 CSASRQGADGYTF TGCAGTGCTAGTAGGCAGGGGGCTGATGGCTACACCTTC
. TRBJ2-1 . TRBV4-3 CASSQGATVGEQFF TGCGCCAGCAGCCAAGGGGCAACTGTGGGTGAGCAGTTCTTC
. TRBJ2-1 many TRBV20-1 CSALGRTYNEQFF TGCAGTGCTTTGGGGCGTACCTACAATGAGCAGTTCTTC
. TRBJ1-2 . TRBV20-1 CSAIVPGGYGYTF TGCAGTGCTATTGTTCCGGGTGGTTATGGCTACACCTTC
TRBD2 TRBJ2-7 many TRBV5-1 CASSLITSGSGVYEQYF TGCGCCAGCAGCTTGATAACTAGCGGGAGTGGTGTCTACGAGCAGTACTTC
. TRBJ1-4 few TRBV28 CASSAQTVINEKLFF TGTGCCAGCAGTGCACAGACAGTTATTAATGAAAAACTGTTTTTT
. TRBJ2-1 many TRBV5-1 CASSLGLNEQFF TGCGCCAGCAGCTTGGGGCTGAATGAGCAGTTCTTC
. TRBJ1-5 few TRBV10-3 CAISPQPSDQPQHF TGTGCCATCAGCCCCCAACCCTCAGATCAGCCCCAGCATTTT
. TRBJ1-5 few TRBV12-3/TRBV12-4 CASSLTEINQPQHF TGTGCCAGCAGTTTGACAGAAATCAATCAGCCCCAGCATTTT
. TRBJ2-7 many TRBV5-1 CASSFLSLASYEQYF TGCGCCAGCAGCTTTTTATCTCTAGCGAGTTACGAGCAGTACTTC
. TRBJ1-2 few TRBV1 CTSSMRGGGHGYTF TGCACCAGCAGCATGAGAGGGGGAGGACATGGCTACACCTTC
TRBD1 TRBJ1-2 many TRBV12-3/TRBV12-4 CASSFGDRGAQDLTF TGTGCCAGCAGTTTTGGGGACAGGGGTGCTCAAGATCTAACCTTC
. TRBJ2-7 . TRBV5-1 CASMWQGSNEQYF TGCGCCAGCATGTGGCAGGGGAGTAACGAGCAGTACTTC
TRBD2 TRBJ2-7 . TRBV10-2 CASSASGDSYEQYF TGCGCCAGCAGTGCTAGCGGGGATTCTTACGAGCAGTACTTC
. TRBJ2-1 few TRBV7-2 CASSAPGAEQFF TGTGCCAGCAGCGCCCCGGGAGCTGAGCAGTTCTTC
. TRBJ2-2 few TRBV5-1 CASSYQPGRGTGELFF TGCGCCAGCAGCTACCAGCCGGGGCGGGGCACCGGGGAGCTGTTTTTT
TRBD1 TRBJ1-2 . TRBV29-1 CSVGQGVNYGYTF TGCAGCGTTGGACAGGGGGTTAACTATGGCTACACCTTC
. TRBJ2-7 . TRBV20-1 CSARRTGTSYEQYF TGCAGTGCTAGACGCACGGGAACCTCCTACGAGCAGTACTTC
. TRBJ2-1 many TRBV10-2 CASSETDRYEQFF TGCGCCAGCAGTGAGACTGATAGATATGAGCAGTTCTTC
. TRBJ2-7 . TRBV15 CATSRDQGSSSYEQYF TGTGCCACCAGCAGAGATCAGGGCAGTAGCTCCTACGAGCAGTACTTC
. TRBJ2-2 few TRBV29-1 CSVTGAGELFF TGCAGCGTAACGGGGGCCGGGGAGCTGTTTTTT
TRBD1 TRBJ2-3 many TRBV4-3 CASSRRTGAGTTDTQYF TGCGCCAGCAGCCGCCGGACAGGGGCGGGCACCACAGATACGCAGTATTTT
. TRBJ2-1 few TRBV5-1 CASTRLVGTYNEQFF TGCGCCAGCACCCGACTAGTCGGAACCTACAATGAGCAGTTCTTC